This T cell receptor beta chain emerged from a study of regulatory T cells in long-lasting Graves disease. On this clonotype: As yet, its antigen is unknown. One end of the junction does not line up with germline, which may come from a read error.

Time point specified: newly diagnosed GD, antithyroid drugs for less than 3 months. PBMC RNA was the source of the TCR library. American Thyroid Association guidelines defined how Graves' disease was diagnosed. The CDR3 spans 14 residues. Germline assignment: CDR1 MGHDK and CDR2 SYGVNS. For TCR beta, libraries came from iRepertoire HTBI primers and Arm-PCR of CDR3 regions. TCRdb redid the calling of the multiplex PCR reads with MiXCR, one entry per CDR3 protein. The table lists over 300,000 distinct CDR3 sequences, around a sixth of them singletons, with about 20% in the top ten. Overall study findings and caveats: Persistent Graves' patients possessed reduced TCR diversity relative to recently diagnosed ones. Shared public clonotypes totalled roughly 2,500 in persistent patients, compared with roughly 970 in new patients.

V gene TRBV25-1 combines with J gene TRBJ2-2; possible D gene TRBD2, 6 bases. Sequenced material: peripheral blood mononuclear cells (PBMCs), taken at new diagnosis, from a patient treated with antithyroid drugs. The sequence was obtained from a female donor with Graves disease. The CDR3 protein is CASSEFRSTGGLFF. CDR3 sequence (DNA): TGTGCCAGCAGTGAATTTAGGAGCACCGGGGGGCTGTTTTTT.